This TCR beta chain was captured by sequencing in a study of T cell responses to AZD1222 COVID-19 vaccine. Some clones are missing from TCRdb's copy, which holds only in-frame ones; the method was immunoSEQ multiplex PCR. The sample carries about 200,000 clones, about nine tenths recorded once. Points from the study as a whole: Donors in the cohort were predominantly white British and more often female, and clonal diversity was possibly underestimated.

A word on this clone: Its cognate antigen is unknown.

J gave up 6 bases and V 4 bases, and 16 bases lay outside the gene matches. The CDR3 is 18 residues long. The germline gives CDR1 SGHTA, CDR2 FQGTGA. The material sequenced was peripheral blood, taken 28 days after the second AZD1222 dose. This sequence joins TRBV7-3 and TRBJ2-2, with 8 bases that match TRBD2. The sequence came from an adult who received the AZD1222 COVID-19 vaccine. CDR3 amino acids: CASSSYGGVPAGAGELFF. As DNA, the CDR3 is TGTGCCAGCAGCTCCTACGGCGGGGTGCCAGCGGGAGCCGGGGAGCTGTTTTTT.